Below are 29 T cell receptor beta chains sequenced from a single sample in a study of blood T cells in healthy people across ages. A second about 6 to 12 cycle PCR used barcoded and J-beta primers. TCRdb re-analysed the 5' RACE reads in MiXCR, keeping a single row per CDR3 protein. The table records approximately 1.5 million distinct CDR3 sequences, about 45% of them present only once. Sample: blood. Receptor source: a woman aged 18-29 years in good health.

The sample holds a few counts of this clonotype. The V gene is TRBV3-1, the J gene TRBJ2-1; perhaps TRBD2 as D (7 bases). V gave up 8 bases and J gave up 7 bases, with 18 bases separating them. Per germline, CDR1 LGHDT and CDR2 YNNKEL (reference sequence). The CDR3 runs to 14 residues. The CDR3 DNA is TGTGCCAGCGGCTGGGGGGGGGGCATGAATGAGCAGTTCTTC. Protein sequence: CASGWGGGMNEQFF.

The V and J genes are TRBV7-2 and TRBJ2-4; 10 nucleotides line up with TRBD2. The DNA end lines up better with TRBJ2-5; the J call may be wrong. Germline CDR1 SGHTA, CDR2 FQGNSA. The CDR3 is 17 residues long. CDR3 sequence (DNA): TGTGCCAGCAGCCTCCGGGCTAGCGGGAGCGTAGGGGAGACCCAGTACTTC. Translating gives CASSLRASGSVGETQYF.

This chain links TRBV20-1 with TRBJ2-7, with TRBD2 matching over 10 bases. The CDR3 is 16 amino acids. Germline CDR1 reads DFQATT; CDR2 reads SNEGSKA (reference sequence). V lost 0 bases and J lost 7; bases outside the gene matches: 12. The CDR3 loop reads CSARDPSGRDYNEQYF. The CDR3 coding sequence is TGCAGTGCTAGAGATCCCAGCGGGAGGGATTACAATGAGCAGTACTTC.

The rearrangement joins TRBV6-2 or TRBV6-3 to TRBJ1-2; tentatively, D is TRBD1 (5 bases). This CDR3 spans 15 amino acids. Trimming shortened V by 6 bases and J by 0 bases, and 14 bases separated the two germline ends. From germline, CDR1 is MNHEY and CDR2 SVGEGT. CDR3 protein: CASRGTGRSNYGYTF. In DNA, the CDR3 is TGTGCCAGCAGGGGAACGGGACGGTCTAACTATGGCTACACCTTC.

This clonotype was seen just once. At one end, the junction sequence differs from germline, possibly due to a read error. The chain employs TRBV4-2 and TRBJ2-1, with 10 bases fitting TRBD2. The CDR3 runs to 15 residues. Germline V lookup: CDR1 LGHNA, CDR2 YNFKEQ. The CDR3 nucleotides are TGTGTCAGCAGCCCCGGACTAGCGGATTACAATGAGCAGTTCTTC. This encodes CVSSPGLADYNEQFF.

The CDR3 region is CASSVGRTSGTDTQYF. The CDR3 DNA reads TGCGCCAGCAGCGTCGGCAGGACTAGCGGTACAGATACGCAGTATTTT. The V and J genes are TRBV5-1 and TRBJ2-3, with 10 bases lining up with TRBD2. V dropped 4 bases and J dropped 3; count of bases not matched to a gene: 8. CDR1 SGHRS and CDR2 YFSETQ come from the germline V gene. The CDR3 loop spans 16 amino acids.

CDR3 sequence reads: CASRGYAGELFF. The CDR3 nucleotides are TGTGCCAGCAGAGGGTACGCCGGGGAGCTGTTTTTT. V usage is TRBV6-5 and J usage is TRBJ2-2; no reliable D call. The V gene lost 6 bases and the J gene lost 6 bases, with 8 bases spanning the gap. Germline V gives CDR1 MNHEY, CDR2 SVGAGI. The CDR3 extends over 12 amino acids.

The chain carries TRBV14 and TRBJ2-1; 7 bases fit TRBD2. The germline CDR1 and CDR2 sequences are SGHDN and FVKESK. The CDR3 has 14 amino acids. V lost 3 bases, J lost 7 bases, and 6 bases stayed unmatched. This chain's CDR3 is CASSQQAGMNEQFF. In DNA, the CDR3 is TGTGCCAGCAGCCAGCAAGCGGGGATGAATGAGCAGTTCTTC.

This clonotype was counted only a few times. The chain has TRBV28 and TRBJ1-5, with D perhaps TRBD1 (6 bases). The CDR3 has 16 residues. The germline CDR1 and CDR2 sequences are MDHEN and SYDVKM. V was trimmed by 5 bases and J by 1 base, leaving 15 bases between them. This CDR3 reads CASSLNRAGSNQPQHF. The CDR3 nucleotides are TGTGCCAGCAGTCTAAACAGGGCAGGGAGCAATCAGCCCCAGCATTTT.

This clonotype was seen a few times. The chain links TRBV7-2 to TRBJ2-7, with unresolved D. Looked up from germline, CDR1 is SGHTA and CDR2 is FQGNSA. The V and J ends lost 4 bases and 6 bases respectively, with 19 bases between them. The CDR3 runs 15 residues. CDR3 protein: CASSSIRAGSAEQYF. Written as DNA, the CDR3 is TGTGCCAGCAGCTCTATTAGGGCAGGCTCGGCCGAGCAGTACTTC.

This clonotype has only a few counts. The chain recombines TRBV2 with TRBJ2-5, with 10 bases that match TRBD2. The V segment lost 7 bases and the J segment 5 bases; nucleotides outside the gene matches: 13. Germline-derived CDR1 and CDR2 are SNHLY and FYNNEI. This CDR3 comprises 16 residues. Here the CDR3 DNA reads TGTGCCAGCATATTAGCGGGAGGTATTGCTTCGGAGACCCAGTACTTC. Translating gives CASILAGGIASETQYF.

This sequence joins TRBV7-2 and TRBJ2-5; D gene unclear. The end of the DNA aligns better with TRBJ2-7, so the J call may be wrong. In germline, CDR1 is SGHTA, CDR2 FQGNSA. CDR3 length: 13 amino acids. The CDR3 loop is CASSLSMVAEQYF. CDR3 sequence (DNA): TGTGCCAGCAGCTTGTCCATGGTCGCCGAGCAGTACTTC.

J is TRBJ2-7 and V is TRBV5-1; 9 bases are shared with TRBD2. The junction had 7 bases not matched to a gene; V was cut back by 0 bases and J by 6 bases. Germline-derived CDR1 and CDR2 are SGHRS and YFSETQ. The CDR3 runs to 15 residues. CDR3 amino acids: CASSLAVSGRSEQYF. The CDR3 DNA is TGCGCCAGCAGCTTGGCCGTTAGCGGGAGAAGCGAGCAGTACTTC.

This clonotype has a handful of counts. One end of the junction fails to match germline, which may point to a read error. This sequence joins TRBV4-3 and TRBJ2-1, with D possibly TRBD2 on 5 matching bases. Germline CDR1 and CDR2: LGHNA and YSLEER. This CDR3 spans 16 amino acids. This CDR3 is CASSQALLARYNEKFF. CDR3 DNA: TGCGCCAGCAGCCAAGCCTTGCTAGCCCGGTACAATGAGAAGTTCTTC.

This chain links TRBV20-1 with TRBJ1-2, with TRBD1 matching 8 bases. Losses at the gene ends were 3 bases for V and 8 bases for J; bases not matched to a gene: 8. Germline-derived CDR1 and CDR2 are DFQATT and SNEGSKA (reference sequence). This CDR3 region has 13 residues. In DNA form, the CDR3 reads TGCAGTGCTAGTCAGACAGGGGCAAGCGGCTACACCTTC. It translates to CSASQTGASGYTF.

V is TRBV7-9 and J is TRBJ2-1, with 7 bases fitting TRBD1. The CDR3 is made up of 14 amino acids. Germline V CDR1 and CDR2: SEHNR, FQNEAQ (reference sequence). The V gene end was trimmed by 5 bases and the J gene end by 6 bases; junction bases not matched to a gene: 7. The CDR3 region has the DNA TGTGCCAGCAGCCCCTGGACAGGACGCAATGAGCAGTTCTTC. The encoded protein is CASSPWTGRNEQFF.

The V gene is TRBV12-3 or TRBV12-4, the J gene TRBJ1-5; D remains ambiguous. The CDR3 contains 14 residues. V shed 6 bases and J shed 2 bases, with 11 bases lying between them. The CDR3 protein is CASSFGEGNQPQHF. The DNA of the CDR3 is TGTGCCAGCAGCTTCGGGGAGGGCAATCAGCCCCAGCATTTT.

The sample holds one count of this clonotype. This may stem from a read error, because a much larger clone lies one nucleotide away. The chain carries TRBV6-6 and TRBJ2-3, with no clear D. This CDR3 has 13 residues. Germline-derived CDR1 and CDR2 are MNHNY and SVGAGI (reference sequence). Trimming cost V 5 bases and J 2 bases, with 8 bases left between them. The CDR3 DNA follows: TGTGCCAGCAGTGACGGTCTCACAGATACGCAGTATTTT. Protein: CASSDGLTDTQYF.

Concerning this clonotype itself: At one of its ends the junction is not consistent with the germline gene, which may arise from a read error. The chain recombines TRBV4-1 with TRBJ2-7; D ambiguous. This CDR3 is built from 17 residues. Germline-derived CDR1 and CDR2 are MGHRA and YSYEKL. CDR3 in amino acids: CTSSQDWPAVVTYEQYF. DNA of the CDR3: TGCACCAGCAGCCAAGATTGGCCGGCAGTTGTGACCTACGAGCAGTACTTC.

This sequence joins TRBV12-3 or TRBV12-4 and TRBJ1-2; D is ambiguous. The V end lost 2 bases, the J end lost 1 base, and 11 bases lay between the germline ends. This CDR3 has 15 residues. CDR3 protein: CASSLLSSGNYGYTF. The CDR3 region has the DNA TGTGCCAGCAGTTTACTCAGCTCGGGTAACTATGGCTACACCTTC.

The V call is TRBV4-3, the J call TRBJ2-5; D perhaps matches TRBD1 (5 bases). The CDR3 has 14 residues. Germline assignment: CDR1 LGHNA and CDR2 YSLEER. V lost 6 bases and J lost 0, with 11 bases in between. The CDR3 region is CASSSGPYQETQYF. CDR3 DNA: TGCGCCAGCAGTTCAGGGCCCTACCAAGAGACCCAGTACTTC.

This clonotype turned up a few times. The chain couples TRBV4-3 to TRBJ2-7; 11 positions match TRBD1. V lost 0 bases, J lost 0 bases, and 4 bases stayed unmatched. This CDR3 is 17 amino acids long. The germline gives CDR1 LGHNA, CDR2 YSLEER. CDR3 nucleotide sequence: TGCGCCAGCAGCCAAGATTATGGGACAGGGGGCTCCTACGAGCAGTACTTC. Its translation: CASSQDYGTGGSYEQYF.

This chain uses TRBV12-3 or TRBV12-4 with TRBJ1-2; D is possibly TRBD1 (5 bases). Trimming left V 4 bases short and J 4 bases short, with 13 bases between. The CDR3 runs to 14 residues. The CDR3 loop reads CASSSTGTAYGYTF. The CDR3 nucleotides are TGTGCCAGCAGTTCCACCGGGACGGCCTATGGCTACACCTTC.

The gene calls are TRBV20-1 and TRBJ2-2; D is uncertain. The CDR3 sequence is 14 residues long. Germline CDR1 is DFQATT and CDR2 is SNEGSKA (reference sequence). V lost 2 bases to trimming and J lost 3 bases, with 10 bases between them. The CDR3 DNA follows: TGCAGTGCTAGATCGGGTGGCGACACCGGGGAGCTGTTTTTT. This encodes CSARSGGDTGELFF.

The CDR3 DNA sequence: TGTGCCAGCAGCAAAATTTCCCCCCGGATTGACGCCTTCCGCGGGGGGGCGATTCAAGAGACCCAGTACTTC. Amino acid sequence: CASSKISPRIDAFRGGAIQETQYF. This rearrangement joins TRBV21-1 to TRBJ2-5; no DNA check was done on the table's D call, TRBD2. TRBV21-1 has pseudogene status. The length of the CDR3 is 24 residues.

The gene calls are TRBV11-2 and TRBJ2-4; possible D gene TRBD2, 6 bases. V gave up 1 base and J gave up 7 bases, with 11 bases separating them. This CDR3 region has 14 residues. The germline V gene has CDR1 SGHAT and CDR2 FQNNGV. DNA for the CDR3: TGTGCCAGCAGCTTAGCGTCGGGAGTTAACATTCAGTACTTC. Amino acid sequence: CASSLASGVNIQYF.

This clonotype was seen a handful of times. The chain links TRBV7-2 to TRBJ2-5; possible D gene TRBD1, 5 bases. CDR1 SGHTA and CDR2 FQGNSA come from the germline V gene. The CDR3 length is 16 residues. Trimming stripped 1 base from V and 7 bases from J, with 19 bases between. The CDR3 here is CASSLVSVHRIGTQYF. The CDR3 DNA is TGTGCCAGCAGCTTAGTCAGTGTCCACAGGATAGGGACCCAGTACTTC.

This clonotype was counted at least ten times. This chain connects TRBV10-3 to TRBJ2-3, with D possibly being TRBD1 (6 bases). Germline V gives CDR1 ENHRY, CDR2 SYGVKD. V lost 0 bases and J lost 0, with 19 bases in between. This CDR3 has 19 amino acids. This CDR3 is CAISESIGRGKSSTDTQYF. The CDR3 nucleotides read TGTGCCATCAGTGAGTCGATCGGCAGGGGAAAGTCTAGCACAGATACGCAGTATTTT.

The sample holds a few counts of this clonotype. This chain links TRBV29-1 with TRBJ1-2; TRBD1 matches at 7 bases. Germline V gives CDR1 SQVTM, CDR2 ANQGSEA. CDR3 length equals 12 residues. J gave up 4 bases and V 6 bases, and 5 bases lay outside the gene matches. The CDR3 is CSVSQGTYGYTF. CDR3 bases: TGCAGCGTCTCACAGGGGACCTATGGCTACACCTTC.